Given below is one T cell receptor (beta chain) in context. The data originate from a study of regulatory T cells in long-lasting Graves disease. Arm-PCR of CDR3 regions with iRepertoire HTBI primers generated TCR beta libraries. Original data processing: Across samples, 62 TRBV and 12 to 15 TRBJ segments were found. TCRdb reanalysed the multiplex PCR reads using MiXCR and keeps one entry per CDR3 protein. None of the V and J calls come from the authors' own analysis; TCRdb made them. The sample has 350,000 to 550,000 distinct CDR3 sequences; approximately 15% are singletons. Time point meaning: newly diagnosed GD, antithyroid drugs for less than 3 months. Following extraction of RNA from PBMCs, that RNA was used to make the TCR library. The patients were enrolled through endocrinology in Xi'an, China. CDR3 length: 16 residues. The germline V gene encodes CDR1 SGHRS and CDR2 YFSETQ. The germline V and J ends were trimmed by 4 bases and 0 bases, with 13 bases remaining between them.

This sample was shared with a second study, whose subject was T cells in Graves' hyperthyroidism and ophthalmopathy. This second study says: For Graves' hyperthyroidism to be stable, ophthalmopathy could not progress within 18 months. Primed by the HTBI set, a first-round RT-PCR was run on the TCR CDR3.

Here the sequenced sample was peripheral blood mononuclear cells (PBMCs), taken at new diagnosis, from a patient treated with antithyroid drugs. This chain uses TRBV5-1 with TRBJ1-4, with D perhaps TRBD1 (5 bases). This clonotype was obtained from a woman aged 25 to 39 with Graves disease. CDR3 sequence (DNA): TGCGCCAGCAGCCCGGGTTCGGGGCCAACTAATGAAAAACTGTTTTTT. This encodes CASSPGSGPTNEKLFF.